At least ten counts were recorded for the clone carrying this T cell receptor (beta chain). Antigen: not known. This CDR3 spans 15 amino acids. Germline V CDR1 and CDR2: SGHRS, YFSETQ. V was pared by 4 bases and J by 2 bases, with 8 bases of the junction left unmatched. 5'RACE with constant-segment primers yielded barcoded, UMI-tagged TCR alpha and TCR beta cDNA libraries. TCRdb reanalysed the 5' RACE reads using MiXCR and keeps one entry per CDR3 protein. The sample includes approximately 440,000 distinct CDR3 sequences, about 20% of them seen just once. This entry belongs to a study of T-cell memory formation after mild COVID-19. Overall study: TCR clusters were mostly donor specific.

Findings of the study overall: CD8+ contracting clones occupied EMRA, while CD4+ ones occupied mainly CM and EM. Clones that shrank (day 15 to 85) were balanced CD4/CD8, whereas later expanders leaned CD4+.

The source of this sequence is an adult woman who had mild COVID-19 (a few samples of this study predate the infection). Cell type and time point are not known. The specimen sequenced was PBMCs or a T cell subset sorted from them (not recorded which). The rearrangement links TRBV5-1 to TRBJ2-5, with 7 bases aligning to TRBD2. In nucleotides, the CDR3 is TGCGCCAGCAGCGCAGCCGGGGGACTACAAGAGACCCAGTACTTC. It translates to CASSAAGGLQETQYF. The full variable domain, its missing parts supplied by reference TRBV5-1 and TRBJ2-5, is KAGVTQTPRYLIKTRGQQVTLSCSPISGHRSVSWYQQTPGQGLQFLFEYFSETQRNKGNFPGRFSGRQFSNSRSEMNVSTLELGDSALYLCASSAAGGLQETQYFGPGTRLLVL.